The T cell receptor beta chain described here comes from a study of Ad26.COV2.S vaccination and SARS-CoV-2 variants. Study information: Ad26.COV2.S given intramuscularly, once or twice 56 days apart.

The CDR3 covers 13 residues. CDR1 is SGHNT and CDR2 is YENEEA in the germline V gene. V dropped 5 bases and J dropped 5 bases, with 12 bases sitting between them. Sequencing used immunoSEQ multiplex PCR; TCRdb keeps in-frame clones, though not all of them. The sample has hundreds of thousands of clones; around 89% are singletons. The sample's treatment: some 20 received Ad26.COV2.S at low or high dose, single or two shots; roughly five received placebo; per-sample allocation not given. Specimen acquisition occurred on day 63 following the initial vaccine or placebo injection. The TCR was taken from a person between 18 and 59 years old who received the Ad26.COV2.S COVID-19 vaccine or a placebo. The sample in question was peripheral blood, obtained in a trial of Ad26.COV2.S vaccine versus placebo. The chain joins TRBV11-3 to TRBJ1-2; no firm D call. This chain's CDR3 is CASSLSGGYGYTF. CDR3 nucleotides: TGTGCCAGCAGCCTTAGTGGAGGGTATGGCTACACCTTC.